This T cell receptor (beta chain) derives from a study of blood T cell repertoires in COVID-19. V was clipped by 4 bases and J by 5 bases; unmatched bases: 7. Per germline, CDR1 SGHKS and CDR2 YYEKEE (reference sequence). The CDR3 has 14 amino acids. Study processing details: The assay estimated nucleated cells by amplifying reference gene primers. Assay: immunoSEQ multiplex PCR; the TCRdb copy retains only in-frame clones and omits some. From that table come the V and J calls and clone size; the DNA was used to work out D and trimming. Of around 59,000 clones in the sample, 60% to 80% were seen once.

The rearrangement uses TRBV5-5 and TRBJ1-1; 8 bases align to TRBD1. This clonotype was sampled from a man aged 80 or over with acute or convalescent COVID-19. The sample comprised peripheral blood. The CDR3 sequence: CASSPGQDRTEAFF. The DNA for the CDR3 is TGTGCCAGCAGCCCGGGACAGGATAGGACTGAAGCTTTCTTT.